This entry describes one T cell receptor (beta chain). What antigen it recognizes has not been identified. The sample holds no much larger clone one base away, and base qualities are not on file. This sample was taken from a study of T cell repertoires in cytomegalovirus infection (dated by TCRdb to the late 2010s). About the full investigation: The peptide stimulations were aimed at well-studied HLA-B-restricted epitopes as well as recently identified HLA-C-restricted CMV epitopes, whose presentation resists viral immunomodulation. Because public TCR beta signatures pointed to carriage of CMV infection together with the matching HLA type, the HLA type of each donor mattered for the analysis.

Read against the paper, the sample's treatment or condition label means: in vitro stimulation with specific CMV peptide epitopes to enrich CMV-specific T cells. From its cysteine to its phenylalanine, the CDR3 spans 16 amino acids. Kept here is only the CDR3 DNA, which spans 48 bases and is read in frame from base 1. V loses 5 bases of germline sequence and J loses 0 bases, and the interval between the two ends is 14 bases. For CDR1 and CDR2, the germline V gene lists ENHRY and SYGVKD. The instrument given in TCRdb is Illumina HiSeq 1500. TCRdb redid the processing of the public reads, applying fastp at Q25 and MiXCR, and retained in-frame beta chains. Rows with one shared CDR3 protein collapse into an entry with the most common genes and DNA. Present in this sample are some 500,000 distinct CDR3 sequences, 40% of which were seen just once. About half of the sample lies in the top ten. Study-wide findings and limitations: Carriers of CMV infection plus the relevant HLA type were discriminated by the cumulative frequency of public TCR beta family members in the study cohort and in an independent roughly 370-donor cohort. The ex vivo response was dominated by HLA-C-restricted CMV-specific TCR beta clonotypes, which also provided the single most frequent clonotype in two of eight donors.

This clonotype originated in a human donor in good health (CMV status not recorded). Some clones in this sample may be carry-over from other donors' samples. The sample in question was cultured PBMCs, obtained from culture after CMV antigen stimulation. The chain is assembled from TRBV10-3 and TRBJ1-3, and the D gene may be TRBD1, 6 bases matching. The nucleotides read TGTGCCATCAGTTTGGGACAAACTTACTCTGGAAACACCATATATTTT. Its protein reads: CAISLGQTYSGNTIYF.